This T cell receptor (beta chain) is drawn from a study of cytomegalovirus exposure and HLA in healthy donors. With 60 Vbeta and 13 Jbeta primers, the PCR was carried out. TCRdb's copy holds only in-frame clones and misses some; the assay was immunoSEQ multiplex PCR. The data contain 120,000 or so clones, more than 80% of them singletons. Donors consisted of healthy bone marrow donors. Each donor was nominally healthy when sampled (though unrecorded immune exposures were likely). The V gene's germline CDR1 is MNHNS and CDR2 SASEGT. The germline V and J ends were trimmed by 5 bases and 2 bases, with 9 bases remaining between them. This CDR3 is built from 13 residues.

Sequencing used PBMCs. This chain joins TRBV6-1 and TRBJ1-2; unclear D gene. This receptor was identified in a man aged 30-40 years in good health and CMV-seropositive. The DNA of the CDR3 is TGTGCCAGCAGTCGGGGAGGCAACTATGGCTACACCTTC. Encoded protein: CASSRGGNYGYTF.